These T cell receptor beta chains were read from a single sample in a study of monozygotic twins with inflammatory bowel disease. TCRdb re-called the 5' RACE reads and gives one entry per CDR3 protein, without DNA. Its table lists around 140,000 distinct CDR3 sequences. Specimen: blood. These TCRs come from a human donor with ulcerative colitis or Crohn's disease, or a healthy co-twin of an affected twin (not recorded which). The CDR3 runs from the conserved cysteine through the conserved F or W. Each record gives: clone size, J gene, V gene, CDR3 protein. Size is stated for part of the rows, as once, few or many counts, or as a class when the clone is expanded.

NA,TRBJ2-5,TRBV3-1,CASSHGSGVAGETQYF
NA,TRBJ1-5,TRBV19,CASSTDGTADQPQHF
NA,TRBJ1-1,TRBV7-3,CASRMDRGNTEAFF
NA,TRBJ1-5,TRBV20-1,CSALFPPWTDGRQPQHF
NA,TRBJ1-2,TRBV6-1,CASNPDRSPDYGYTF
NA,TRBJ2-7,TRBV20-1,CSATSGRGPTYEQYF
NA,TRBJ2-7,TRBV5-8,CASSLPGHEQYF
NA,TRBJ1-1,TRBV7-2,CASSSSQARGEAFF
NA,TRBJ1-5,TRBV27,CASRRQGRNQPQHF
NA,TRBJ2-1,TRBV5-1,CASSPKMGGEWNEQFF
NA,TRBJ2-3,TRBV5-1,CASSLVGGRSADTQYF
NA,TRBJ2-1,TRBV7-9,CASSLGGRAILDEQFF
NA,TRBJ2-1,TRBV3-1,CASSQARTYNEQFF
NA,TRBJ2-2,TRBV13,CASSPRDYTGELFF
NA,TRBJ2-1,TRBV14,CASSQDRVAAGLAGDNEQFF
NA,TRBJ2-2,TRBV6-5,CASSYTADGELFF
NA,TRBJ2-2,TRBV5-1,CASSLEAGVGTGELFF
NA,TRBJ1-2,TRBV20-1,CSAREETNYGYTF
NA,TRBJ2-7,TRBV28,CASSLSPTGYEQYF
medium-sized,TRBJ2-5,TRBV7-2,CASSLAGVRETQYF
NA,TRBJ1-2,TRBV10-3,CAIGGDGDLNYGYTF
NA,TRBJ2-7,TRBV6-5,CASSYSRTGDPYEQYF
NA,TRBJ1-6,TRBV4-2,CASSQAGGLIYNSPLHF
NA,TRBJ2-1,TRBV10-3,CAISAGTSVDNEQFF
NA,TRBJ2-1,TRBV9,CASSVGLGTGLGKSYNEQFF
NA,TRBJ1-1,TRBV20-1,CSAKEFQGEDTEAFF
NA,TRBJ2-7,TRBV21-1,CASSEKGTDFPNEQYF
NA,TRBJ2-7,TRBV5-4,CASSWTTGFYEQYF
NA,TRBJ2-1,TRBV2,CASSQDRGSTEQFF
NA,TRBJ1-5,TRBV19,CASSINRVSYSNQPQHF
NA,TRBJ2-7,TRBV5-1,CASSPGLAHYSYEQYF
NA,TRBJ2-3,TRBV4-2,CASSRGGTSGNTDTQYF
NA,TRBJ2-7,TRBV5-1,CASSPRDRYEQYF
NA,TRBJ1-4,TRBV9,CASPHADPILKREKLFF
NA,TRBJ2-3,TRBV10-3,CAISGGPDTQYF
NA,TRBJ2-5,TRBV9,CASSVDSYQETQYF
NA,TRBJ1-3,TRBV20-1,CSARATGVAGNTIYF
NA,TRBJ1-3,TRBV20-1,CSAREPGQGVGNTIYF
NA,TRBJ2-1,TRBV7-8,CASSLMASGTSSYNEQFF
NA,TRBJ1-6,TRBV14,CASSFRARRSPLHF
NA,TRBJ2-7,TRBV20-1,CSARDPDRVYYEQYF
NA,TRBJ2-6,TRBV27,CASSFWQGTPGANVLTF
NA,TRBJ2-1,TRBV20-1,CSAPPGTSGGNEQFF
NA,TRBJ2-7,TRBV15,CATRIAGNYEQYF
NA,TRBJ2-7,TRBV7-9,CASSLMADSEQYF
NA,TRBJ2-1,TRBV4-1,CASSQTGSSYNEQFF
NA,TRBJ1-2,TRBV18,CASRGDTFNYGYTF
NA,TRBJ2-5,TRBV12-3/TRBV12-4,CASSQGDRANF
NA,TRBJ2-7,TRBV20-1,CSARDPAGDEQYF
NA,TRBJ2-3,TRBV15,CATTPTLGLAGDTDTQYF
NA,TRBJ1-1,TRBV19,CASTSGTGVSNTEAFF
NA,TRBJ2-7,TRBV7-8,CASSLVGDRLGQYF
NA,TRBJ1-3,TRBV18,CASSPGQGGGNTIYF
NA,TRBJ1-5,TRBV27,CASSFEGAHQPQHF
NA,TRBJ1-1,TRBV7-9,CASSITSGPNTEAFF
NA,TRBJ1-4,TRBV12-3/TRBV12-4,CASSFLGTGGQEKLFF
NA,TRBJ2-3,TRBV7-8,CASSLKRTQGDTQYF